This T cell receptor (beta chain) was identified in a study of blood T cell repertoires in COVID-19 (dated by TCRdb to about 2020). Study-level background: Samples from collaborators originated in the United States, Italy and Spain and spanned both the acute and convalescent phases of COVID-19. The prospective study material was composed of cDNA or gDNA derived from T cells, B-cell-depleted T cells, or PBMCs. Deeply sampled blood TCRbeta repertoires from subjects exposed to, actively infected with, or recovered from COVID-19 were included in the dataset. The repertoires were made available in a free public database intended to serve as a resource for research on the immune response to SARS-CoV-2. The samples were drawn from the first 160 participants of the ongoing ImmuneRACE study and from 1,254 subjects provided by 6 global collaborators. A de-identified subject ID, COVID-19 status, age in years and sex were almost always included in the sample metadata. Where HLA class I and class II types were available, the types were taken from metadata supplied by the sample provider, not from assay-based typing. The investigation overall reported the following: How much clinical and demographic metadata was included differed by source and by participant, and the metadata was provided uncurated.

One collaborating source in Seattle enrolled patients during active infection and followed them longitudinally through the course of disease. Whole blood was collected in K2EDTA tubes by collaborating institutions according to the institutions' own protocols. For TCRbeta analysis, collaborators shipped samples as frozen whole blood, isolated PBMCs, or DNA extracted from either of those sample types. Notes on this clone: Its binding antigen is unknown. No much larger clonotype is one base removed from it; base qualities were not supplied.

V is clipped by 10 bases and J by 2 bases, and the sequence between their germline boundaries is 11 bases long. CDR1 MDHEN and CDR2 SYDVKM were looked up in the germline V gene. Counted from cysteine to phenylalanine, this CDR3 has 13 amino acids. The sequence is cut down to CDR3 DNA, 39 bases in frame from base 1. TCRbeta CDR3 regions were amplified from genomic DNA by means of the immunoSEQ Assay, a bias-controlled multiplex PCR. For the original study's pipeline: The number of nucleated cells in each sample was estimated by amplification of reference gene primers within the assay. To quantify the absolute abundance of each unique TCRbeta CDR3 rearrangement, sequence reads were collapsed and filtered. For each sample, productive Simpson clonality was calculated as the square root of Simpson's diversity index over productive rearrangements. TCRdb mirrors the immuneACCESS table, restricted to in-frame sequences. Some clones are absent from its copies; in checked studies, under half trace to an unresolved V gene, and the reason for the others is unknown. V, J and clone size were drawn from that table, and D and trimming were deduced from the DNA. In this sample the table shows under 250,000 clones, roughly 88% of which occur a single time. In total, the top ten clones hold 5.5% to 6.5% of the sample.

This TCR derives from an elderly woman with COVID-19, enrolled during active disease. The rearranged segments are TRBV28 and TRBJ2-2; too little of a D gene remains to name it. Sequencing input: peripheral blood. The CDR3 region has the sequence CATHNFNTGELFF. The DNA sequence is as follows: TGTGCCACCCATAACTTTAACACCGGGGAGCTGTTTTTT.